This T cell receptor (beta chain) was profiled in a study of blood T cell repertoires in COVID-19. The table came from immunoSEQ multiplex PCR; TCRdb's copy has only in-frame clones and leaves some out. In the table there are about 340,000 clones, under 95% of which are singletons. The TCR was taken from a woman aged 18-29 years who had recovered from COVID-19. Source material: peripheral blood.

The CDR3 reads CASSHPGTGGEEAFF. DNA for the CDR3: TGCGCCAGCAGCCACCCCGGGACAGGGGGTGAGGAAGCTTTCTTT. This chain connects TRBV4-1 to TRBJ1-1, with 11 bases lining up with TRBD1. The germline gives CDR1 MGHRA, CDR2 YSYEKL. V lost 3 bases and J lost 8; bases outside the gene matches: 8. The CDR3 contains 15 residues.